This T cell receptor beta chain was recovered during a study of cytomegalovirus exposure and HLA in healthy donors. The PCR ran on 60 Vbeta and 13 Jbeta primers. Assay used: immunoSEQ multiplex PCR; TCRdb lists only in-frame clones, some missing. The sample carries some 98,000 clones, 81% recorded once. Germline trimming cut 4 bases from V and 2 bases from J; bases unmatched to any gene: 6. CDR3 length equals 15 residues. Germline-derived CDR1 and CDR2 are MNHEY and SMNVEV (reference sequence). This clonotype originated in a human donor in good health. Sequencing input: PBMCs. J is TRBJ2-3 and V is TRBV27; 7 bases line up with TRBD2. This chain's CDR3 is CASSSWAGDTDTQYF. CDR3 DNA sequence: TGTGCCAGCAGTTCCTGGGCGGGGGACACAGATACGCAGTATTTT.